One sample yielded the 32 T cell receptor beta chains listed below, sequenced in a study of blood T cell repertoires in COVID-19. Profiled with immunoSEQ multiplex PCR; TCRdb holds only in-frame clones, not every one. The sample includes approximately 220,000 clones, 75% to 90% of them seen just once. The material sequenced was PBMCs or T cells enriched from blood (not recorded which). All receptors come from a woman in her twenties or thirties who had been exposed to COVID-19.

This clone occurred a few times. The genes are TRBV5-1 and TRBJ2-2, with a tentative D call TRBD2 (5 bases). Germline V CDR1 and CDR2: SGHRS, YFSETQ. The CDR3 has 16 residues. Trimming left V 4 bases short and J 0 bases short, with 13 bases between. DNA of the CDR3: TGCGCCAGCAGCACCCACGGGGATACGAACACCGGGGAGCTGTTTTTT. As protein: CASSTHGDTNTGELFF.

The chain employs TRBV4-2 and TRBJ1-6; D not resolved. CDR3 length equals 16 residues. Germline V CDR1 and CDR2: LGHNA, YNFKEQ. The V end lost 4 bases, the J end lost 6 bases, and 16 bases lay between the germline ends. CDR3: CASSPRSPPSNSPLHF. CDR3 DNA: TGTGCCAGCAGCCCCAGGTCCCCCCCATCTAATTCACCCCTCCACTTT.

V and J are TRBV7-9 and TRBJ1-1; no firm D call. V lost 5 bases to trimming and J lost 2 bases, with 21 bases between them. Germline V CDR1 and CDR2: SEHNR, FQNEAQ (reference sequence). The CDR3 length is 17 residues. CDR3 sequence (DNA): TGTGCCAGCAGCCCAACATTCAAACTTGAGGGTAACACTGAAGCTTTCTTT. Translated, it gives CASSPTFKLEGNTEAFF. The full variable domain, its missing parts supplied by reference TRBV7-9 and TRBJ1-1, is DTGVSQNPRHKITKRGQNVTFRCDPISEHNRLYWYRQTLGQGPEFLTYFQNEAQLEKSRLLSDRFSAERPKGSFSTLEIQRTEQGDSAMYLCASSPTFKLEGNTEAFFGQGTRLTVV.

The chain has TRBV4-1 and TRBJ2-1; 8 bases match TRBD2. CDR1 MGHRA and CDR2 YSYEKL come from the germline V gene. V lost 0 bases, J lost 4 bases, and 2 bases stayed unmatched. This CDR3 contains 15 residues. The DNA for the CDR3 is TGCGCCAGCAGCCAAGATCGGGGGGGTTACAATGAGCAGTTCTTC. It specifies CASSQDRGGYNEQFF.

The V and J genes are TRBV27 and TRBJ2-1; weak D call: TRBD1 (6 bases). Per the germline V gene, CDR1 is MNHEY and CDR2 is SMNVEV (reference sequence). This CDR3 region has 16 residues. V was cut by 5 bases and J by 4 bases, with 18 bases left in between. CDR3: CASSTDRAPRYNEQFF. Written as DNA, the CDR3 is TGTGCCAGCAGTACGGACAGAGCCCCGCGGTACAATGAGCAGTTCTTC.

The rearrangement links TRBV9 to TRBJ1-5; D is unresolved. This CDR3 is built from 15 residues. V was cut by 0 bases and J by 8 bases, with 15 bases left in between. Germline CDR1 and CDR2: SGDLS and YYNGEE. CDR3 amino acids: CASSVDPGFEEPQHF. The CDR3 nucleotides read TGTGCCAGCAGCGTAGATCCGGGTTTCGAGGAGCCCCAGCATTTT. The complete variable domain, with remaining parts taken from reference TRBV9 and TRBJ1-5, reads DSGVTQTPKHLITATGQRVTLRCSPRSGDLSVYWYQQSLDQGLQFLIQYYNGEERAKGNILERFSAQQFPDLHSELNLSSLELGDSALYFCASSVDPGFEEPQHFGDGTRLSIL.

This rearrangement joins TRBV5-4 to TRBJ2-7, with 7 bases aligning to TRBD1. Looked up from germline, CDR1 is SGHNT and CDR2 is YYREEE (reference sequence). This CDR3 spans 14 amino acids. The V and J ends lost 0 bases and 5 bases, in that order; junction bases with no gene match: 5. The CDR3 region has the DNA TGTGCCAGCAGCTTGGGTGGGACAGAGGACGAGCAGTACTTC. It translates to CASSLGGTEDEQYF.

This clone has a handful of counts. The chain uses TRBV7-7 and TRBJ2-1, with a weak D call TRBD1 (5 bases). Germline CDR1 SSHAT, CDR2 FNYEAQ (reference sequence). There are 15 residues in the CDR3. V lost 1 base to trimming and J lost 6 bases, with 13 bases between them. The CDR3 DNA sequence: TGTGCCAGCAGCTTAGGTTCCGACAGAAGCAATGAGCAGTTCTTC. Protein product: CASSLGSDRSNEQFF.

The CDR3 sequence is CATSREQGSNNSPLHF. The CDR3 DNA is TGTGCCACCAGCAGGGAACAGGGATCCAATAATTCACCCCTCCACTTT. This sequence joins TRBV15 and TRBJ1-6; D is possibly TRBD1 (6 bases). The V gene lost 3 bases and the J gene lost 5 bases, with 14 bases spanning the gap. The CDR3 contains 16 residues. Germline lookup yields CDR1 LNHNV and CDR2 YYDKDF (reference sequence).

The J gene is TRBJ2-7, the V gene TRBV5-1, with 9 bases fitting TRBD1. Germline CDR1 SGHRS, CDR2 YFSETQ. This CDR3 is 14 amino acids long. Trimming cost V 6 bases and J 0 bases; bases outside gene matches: 4. CDR3 sequence: CASTGTGYSYEQYF. In DNA form, the CDR3 reads TGCGCCAGCACCGGGACAGGGTACTCCTACGAGCAGTACTTC. The full variable domain, in which reference TRBV5-1 and TRBJ2-7 provide the parts outside the CDR3, is KAGVTQTPRYLIKTRGQQVTLSCSPISGHRSVSWYQQTPGQGLQFLFEYFSETQRNKGNFPGRFSGRQFSNSRSEMNVSTLELGDSALYLCASTGTGYSYEQYFGPGTRLTVT.

This chain connects TRBV21-1 to TRBJ2-7; the table's D call TRBD1 went unverified against the DNA. TRBV21-1 is classified as a pseudogene. CDR3 length equals 15 residues. In DNA, the CDR3 is TGTGCCAGCAGCAACCAACAGGGGTTACGCTACGAGCAGTACTTC. Translated, it gives CASSNQQGLRYEQYF.

This clone has a handful of counts. The chain carries TRBV13 and TRBJ2-7; possibly TRBD2 for D (6 bases). Per germline, CDR1 PRHDT and CDR2 FYEKMQ (reference sequence). V was cut by 5 bases and J by 0 bases, with 11 bases left in between. This CDR3 region has 14 residues. CDR3 sequence: CASSRGTYSYEQYF. The DNA for the CDR3 is TGTGCCAGCAGCAGAGGGACTTACTCCTACGAGCAGTACTTC.

The chain is built from TRBV27 and TRBJ2-7; the match to TRBD1 covers 7 bases. CDR3 length: 14 residues. Trimming took 6 bases from V and 0 from J; bases not matched to a gene: 5. From germline, CDR1 is MNHEY and CDR2 SMNVEV (reference sequence). CDR3: CASRTGPGSYEQYF. The CDR3 DNA reads TGTGCCAGCAGGACAGGGCCCGGCTCCTACGAGCAGTACTTC.

The V gene is TRBV19, the J gene TRBJ2-2; no reliable D call. Germline V gene data show CDR1 as LNHDA and CDR2 as SQIVND (reference sequence). Trimming took off 3 bases at V and 1 base at J, with 6 bases between the two ends. CDR3 length equals 14 residues. This CDR3 is CASSMGRNTGELFF. CDR3 coding DNA: TGTGCCAGTAGTATGGGCAGGAACACCGGGGAGCTGTTTTTT.

This clone was recorded only once. J is TRBJ2-5 and V is TRBV5-1, with TRBD1 matching over 8 bases. CDR1 SGHRS and CDR2 YFSETQ come from the germline V gene. The CDR3 loop spans 15 amino acids. V lost 4 bases and J lost 4; bases outside the gene matches: 9. CDR3 bases: TGCGCCAGCAGCCCCAGCCAGGGGGCAGGAGAGACCCAGTACTTC. The encoded protein is CASSPSQGAGETQYF.

V usage is TRBV5-5 and J usage is TRBJ1-2, with 7 bases aligning to TRBD1. V was clipped by 4 bases and J by 1 base; unmatched bases: 7. Germline loops: CDR1 SGHKS, CDR2 YYEKEE (reference sequence). There are 15 residues in the CDR3. The CDR3 region is CASSPGQQLNYGYTF. In DNA form, the CDR3 reads TGTGCCAGCAGCCCGGGACAGCAGCTTAACTATGGCTACACCTTC.

The CDR3 sequence: CASSQDFAGSGVDTQYF. In DNA, the CDR3 is TGTGCCAGCAGCCAAGATTTTGCAGGTAGCGGGGTAGATACGCAGTATTTT. The gene calls are TRBV14 and TRBJ2-3; TRBD2 matches 8 bases. From germline, CDR1 is SGHDN and CDR2 FVKESK. J gave up 5 bases and V 0 bases, and 10 bases lay outside the gene matches. This CDR3 has 17 amino acids.

The CDR3 loop reads CASSPRTKQIQETQYF. The DNA for the CDR3 is TGTGCCAGCTCACCCAGGACAAAACAAATTCAAGAGACCCAGTACTTC. The V gene is TRBV18, the J gene TRBJ2-5, with D tentatively TRBD1 (5 bases). The CDR3 length is 16 residues. The V end was cut by 3 bases, the J end by 2 bases, with 16 bases between. Germline CDR1 KGHSH, CDR2 LQKENI. Using reference TRBV18 and TRBJ2-5 for the parts outside the CDR3, the full variable domain is NAGVMQNPRHLVRRRGQEARLRCSPMKGHSHVYWYRQLPEEGLKFMVYLQKENIIDESGMPKERFSAEFPKEGPSILRIQQVVRGDSAAYFCASSPRTKQIQETQYFGPGTRLLVL.

This rearrangement joins TRBV6-5 to TRBJ1-5; the match to TRBD1 covers 7 bases. Trimming at V came to 5 bases and at J to 3 bases, leaving 4 bases not matched to a gene. The CDR3 has 14 residues. Germline CDR1 MNHEY, CDR2 SVGAGI. The CDR3 DNA is TGTGCCAGCAGTCGACAGGGTCCCAATCAGCCCCAGCATTTT. This codes for CASSRQGPNQPQHF.

V and J are TRBV5-1 and TRBJ2-3; D is ambiguous. Germline V gene data show CDR1 as SGHRS and CDR2 as YFSETQ. Trimming cost V 5 bases and J 3 bases, with 10 bases left between them. The CDR3 runs to 13 residues. DNA of the CDR3: TGCGCCAGCAGGCCCAAAGAGACAGATACGCAGTATTTT. Translation: CASRPKETDTQYF. The full variable domain, completed using reference TRBV5-1 and TRBJ2-3, is KAGVTQTPRYLIKTRGQQVTLSCSPISGHRSVSWYQQTPGQGLQFLFEYFSETQRNKGNFPGRFSGRQFSNSRSEMNVSTLELGDSALYLCASRPKETDTQYFGPGTRLTVL.

The rearrangement uses TRBV11-3 and TRBJ2-7; the D gene is possibly TRBD1 (6 bases). Deletions cut 1 base from V and 1 base from J, with 8 bases between. The germline gives CDR1 SGHNT, CDR2 YENEEA. This CDR3 has 14 residues. CDR3: CASSLGDISYEQYF. The CDR3 nucleotides are TGTGCCAGCAGCTTAGGGGACATATCCTACGAGCAGTACTTC.

This chain joins TRBV7-8 and TRBJ1-5; no clear D. Trimming left V 4 bases short and J 0 bases short, with 4 bases between. Germline lookup yields CDR1 SGHVS and CDR2 FQNEAQ. The CDR3 length is 13 residues. The CDR3 bases are TGTGCCAGCAGCTGGGCTAGCAATCAGCCCCAGCATTTT. As protein: CASSWASNQPQHF.

V usage is TRBV7-9 and J usage is TRBJ2-7, with 10 bases matching TRBD2. Germline CDR1 is SEHNR and CDR2 is FQNEAQ (reference sequence). V shed 4 bases, J shed 2 bases, and the junction held 5 bases outside the gene matches. This CDR3 spans 15 amino acids. Here the CDR3 reads CASSSLAGGAYEQYF. The DNA of the CDR3 is TGTGCCAGCAGCTCCTTAGCGGGGGGTGCCTACGAGCAGTACTTC.

The rearrangement joins TRBV7-2 to TRBJ2-7; the D gene is possibly TRBD1 (6 bases). The germline V gene has CDR1 SGHTA and CDR2 FQGNSA. The CDR3 contains 15 residues. V lost 4 bases to trimming and J lost 3 bases, with 16 bases between them. The CDR3 region has the DNA TGTGCCAGCAGCTGCCCAGGGGTAGGATGCTACGAGCAGTACTTC. Amino acids: CASSCPGVGCYEQYF.

The chain recombines TRBV5-5 with TRBJ1-5; TRBD1 matches at 8 bases. The CDR3 loop spans 15 amino acids. CDR1 and CDR2 (germline): SGHKS, YYEKEE (reference sequence). After removal of 1 base from V and 5 bases from J, the junction contained 5 bases not matched to a gene. The CDR3 DNA reads as TGTGCCAGCAGCTTGAATGGACAGGGCTATCAGCCCCAGCATTTT. Translating it yields CASSLNGQGYQPQHF.

This chain connects TRBV5-1 to TRBJ2-7; D possibly corresponds to TRBD2 (6 bases). CDR3 length equals 14 residues. Germline-derived CDR1 and CDR2 are SGHRS and YFSETQ. Deletions cut 4 bases from V and 5 bases from J, with 16 bases between. The CDR3 DNA reads TGCGCCAGCAGCCCCCGGGAAGGGGAGGACGAGCAGTACTTC. This encodes CASSPREGEDEQYF.

The chain's CDR3 is CASSEGGLNQPQHF. DNA of the CDR3: TGTGCCAGCAGTGAAGGGGGCCTCAATCAGCCCCAGCATTTT. The chain has TRBV6-1 and TRBJ1-5, with D perhaps matching TRBD1 (5 bases). The CDR3 spans 14 residues. Germline V gene lookup returns CDR1 MNHNS and CDR2 SASEGT. V was cut by 1 base and J by 3 bases, with 7 bases left in between.

The chain employs TRBV5-1 and TRBJ2-5, with no clear D. The V gene's germline CDR1 is SGHRS and CDR2 YFSETQ. This CDR3 spans 13 amino acids. The V gene lost 2 bases and the J gene lost 5 bases, with 10 bases spanning the gap. The CDR3 here is CASSFVQAETQYF. The CDR3 coding sequence is TGCGCCAGCAGCTTCGTGCAGGCGGAGACCCAGTACTTC.

This clone was picked up one time. The V and J genes are TRBV5-1 and TRBJ1-1; TRBD1 agrees at 7 bases. The CDR3 has 15 amino acids. With V trimmed by 1 base and J by 0 bases, 3 bases remained unmatched. The germline gives CDR1 SGHRS, CDR2 YFSETQ. CDR3 sequence reads: CASSLPGGMNTEAFF. Here the CDR3 DNA reads TGCGCCAGCAGCTTGCCAGGGGGAATGAACACTGAAGCTTTCTTT.

This chain links TRBV27 with TRBJ2-7; 9 positions match TRBD1. With 6 bases clipped from V and 2 bases from J, the junction kept 17 bases outside the gene matches. The germline V gene encodes CDR1 MNHEY and CDR2 SMNVEV (reference sequence). This CDR3 comprises 18 residues. CDR3 sequence reads: CASSPQSSYRGRAYEQYF. For the CDR3, the DNA is TGTGCCAGCAGCCCTCAATCCTCTTACAGGGGGCGCGCCTACGAGCAGTACTTC.

The CDR3 DNA is TGTGCCTGTTATCGGGGGGGCTCCTACAATGAGCAGTTCTTC. This codes for CACYRGGSYNEQFF. V is TRBV30 and J is TRBJ2-1, with TRBD2 identical over 8 bases. With V trimmed by 6 bases and J by 0 bases, 4 bases remained unmatched. The CDR3 contains 14 residues. Germline loops: CDR1 GTSNPN, CDR2 SVGIG (reference sequence). Using reference TRBV30 and TRBJ2-1 for the parts outside the CDR3, the full variable domain is SQTIHQWPATLVQPVGSPLSLECTVEGTSNPNLYWYRQAAGRGLQLLFYSVGIGQISSEVPQNLSASRPQDRQFILSSKKLLLSDSGFYLCACYRGGSYNEQFFGPGTRLTVL.

This chain links TRBV3-1 (or the pseudogene TRBV3-2) with TRBJ1-2; 7 nucleotides agree with TRBD1. CDR1 and CDR2 from the germline V gene are LGHDT and YNNKEL (reference sequence). The V and J ends lost 2 bases and 4 bases, in that order; junction bases with no gene match: 4. The CDR3 totals 14 residues. The CDR3 region is CASSQQDRSYGYTF. The CDR3 region has the DNA TGTGCCAGCAGCCAACAGGACAGGTCCTATGGCTACACCTTC.